This TCR beta chain was found in a study of blood T cells in healthy people across ages. Background on the study: Per two T cells, template switching captured roughly one barcoded beta molecule.

With 3 bases clipped from V and 3 bases from J, the junction kept 6 bases outside the gene matches. CDR1 MNHEY and CDR2 SMNVEV come from the germline V gene (reference sequence). CDR3 size: 15 residues. General study points: Unsorted PBMC input precluded a conclusive naive versus antigen-experienced comparison. Roughly linear declines in TCR beta diversity per million T cells occurred with age.

Primers used in a second PCR of roughly 6 to 11 cycles were a sample-barcoded 5' primer and a J-beta primer mix. Via MiXCR, TCRdb re-called the 5' RACE reads, giving one row per CDR3 protein. The table records roughly 1.5 million distinct CDR3 sequences, roughly 43% of them present only once. As to this clonotype: Its antigen is undetermined.

This chain uses TRBV27 with TRBJ2-3; 7 bases agree with TRBD1. This receptor was identified in a woman aged 18-29 years in good health. The sample was blood. The CDR3 loop reads CASSLDRLLTDTQYF. The CDR3 DNA reads TGTGCCAGCAGTTTGGACAGGTTGTTGACAGATACGCAGTATTTT.